The rows below give T cell receptor beta chains drawn from one sample of a study of shared clonotypes between healthy human individuals. Produced via immunoSEQ multiplex PCR; TCRdb's table is partial and in-frame only. The top ten clones hold around 0.45% of a sample with around 1.6 million clones, 98% of them seen once. Specimen: naive CD4+ T cells sorted from blood. Every receptor here comes from a man aged 25 to 40 in good health. The CDR3 runs from the conserved cysteine through the conserved F or W. Fields, in order: V gene, J gene, clone size, D gene, CDR3 DNA, CDR3 protein. D genes are given only for firm matches. Only some rows state a clone size, as once, few, many or a class for expanded clones.

TRBV9	TRBJ1-1	.	.	TGTGCCAGCAGCGTATTTTCTAACACTGAAGCTTTCTTT	CASSVFSNTEAFF
TRBV11-2	TRBJ2-5	.	.	TGTGCCAGCAGCTTAGTTTTATCTGGGGGAACAGGAGGTCAAGAGACCCAGTACTTC	CASSLVLSGGTGGQETQYF
TRBV9	TRBJ2-3	.	TRBD2	TGTGCCAGCAGCGCTAGCGGGAGTTTGTCCACGCAGTATTTT	CASSASGSLSTQYF
TRBV10-1	TRBJ2-7	once	.	TGCGCCAGCAGTGACCCAAGCTCCTACGAGCAGTACTTC	CASSDPSSYEQYF
TRBV15	TRBJ2-7	.	.	TGTGCCACCAGCAGAGGCACGACCGTCAGCTCCTACGAGCAGTACTTC	CATSRGTTVSSYEQYF
TRBV9	TRBJ2-1	.	TRBD2	TGTGCCAGCAGCGTAGAAGCCCTAGCGGGAGGTGAGCAGTTCTTC	CASSVEALAGGEQFF
TRBV9	TRBJ2-7	.	.	TGTGCCAGCAGCGTAGGAAGGGGGAACTACGAGCAGTACTTC	CASSVGRGNYEQYF
TRBV11-2	TRBJ2-6	.	.	TGTGCCAGCAGCTTATTTCCACCTCACTCTGGGGCCAACGTCCTGACTTTC	CASSLFPPHSGANVLTF
TRBV7-8	TRBJ2-1	.	TRBD2	TGTGCCAGCAGCTTCCGGCTAGCGGGGTACAATGAGCAGTTCTTC	CASSFRLAGYNEQFF
TRBV2	TRBJ2-5	once	.	TGTGCCAGCAGTGAGTCAGCTCAAGAGACCCAGTACTTC	CASSESAQETQYF
TRBV11-2	TRBJ2-1	.	TRBD2	TGTGCCAGCAGCTCTCCGACTAGCGGGTCCTACAATGAGCAGTTCTTC	CASSSPTSGSYNEQFF
TRBV5-1	TRBJ2-1	.	.	TGCGCCAGCAGCTTGTGGCCGACAAACGATGAGCAGTTCTTC	CASSLWPTNDEQFF
TRBV29-1	TRBJ2-1	.	.	TGCAGCGTTGCCGAGGGGACCTACAATGAGCAGTTCTTC	CSVAEGTYNEQFF
TRBV29-1	TRBJ2-5	.	.	TGCAGCGTTGTCTCAGCCGCGGAGACCCAGTACTTC	CSVVSAAETQYF
TRBV27	TRBJ2-2	.	TRBD1	TGTGCCAGCAGTTTATTTGACAGGGAATCCGGGGAGCTGTTTTTT	CASSLFDRESGELFF
TRBV4-2	TRBJ2-3	.	TRBD2	TGTGCCAGCAGCCAAGGCCCTAGCGGGACGACAGATACGCAGTATTTT	CASSQGPSGTTDTQYF
TRBV18	TRBJ1-5	.	.	TGTGCCAGCTCACCTAATGGGGTTTCCCAGCATCGGCAGCCCCAGCATTTT	CASSPNGVSQHRQPQHF
TRBV7-9	TRBJ2-7	.	.	TGTGCCAGCAGAAGGAGCTCGAAAGAAGAAAGACCCTACGAGCAGTACTTC	CASRRSSKEERPYEQYF
TRBV10-3	TRBJ1-5	.	TRBD1	TGTGCCATCAGTGAAGCCAGGGGGAGAAATCAGCCCCAGCATTTT	CAISEARGRNQPQHF
TRBV2	TRBJ2-5	once	.	TGTGCCAGCACTTCTTCCTGGGAGACCCAGTACTTC	CASTSSWETQYF
TRBV18	TRBJ1-1	once	TRBD1	TGTGCCAGCTCACAGGGGACAGGGGGCTTGAACACTGAAGCTTTCTTT	CASSQGTGGLNTEAFF
TRBV6-4	TRBJ1-2	once	TRBD1	TGTGCCAGCAGTGACCCGAAGGACAGGGGTGCCAACTATGGCTACACCTTC	CASSDPKDRGANYGYTF
TRBV18	TRBJ1-4	.	.	TGTGCCAGCTCACGAGGTGGCAGAACTCCTGAAAAACTGTTTTTT	CASSRGGRTPEKLFF
TRBV4-3	TRBJ2-1	.	.	TGCGCCAGCAGCCAACGTGACGTTCGAGAGTTTGGTGAGCAGTTCTTC	CASSQRDVREFGEQFF
TRBV6-6	TRBJ2-1	.	.	TGTGCCAGCAGTAGGGCCGGCTACAATGAGCAGTTCTTC	CASSRAGYNEQFF
TRBV19	TRBJ2-5	.	.	TGTGCCAGTAGTATGTCTCGGGTGCTAGAGACCCAGTACTTC	CASSMSRVLETQYF
TRBV28	TRBJ2-7	.	TRBD2	TGTGCCAGCAGGAGAGCGGGAGGAGGTGGGGAGCAGTACTTC	CASRRAGGGGEQYF
TRBV7-8	TRBJ1-1	.	.	TGTGCCAGCAGCGGCCGGGACTGGGGGAACACTGAAGCTTTCTTT	CASSGRDWGNTEAFF
TRBV10-3	TRBJ2-3	.	TRBD2	TGTGCCATCAGTGAGTGGTATGGACTAGCGGGTAAAAAACCTGATACGCAGTATTTT	CAISEWYGLAGKKPDTQYF
TRBV6-5	TRBJ1-4	.	.	TGTGCCAGCAGTCAAACTAATGAAAAACTGTTTTTT	CASSQTNEKLFF
TRBV9	TRBJ2-2	.	.	TGTGCCAGCAGCGTTACGGGGACCGGGGAGCTGTTTTTT	CASSVTGTGELFF